This T cell receptor beta chain was profiled in a study of T-cell memory formation after mild COVID-19. Across the whole study: Across donors, TCR clusters were largely donor specific.

V was clipped by 5 bases and J by 1 base, with 13 bases between them. This CDR3 is 15 amino acids long. Germline assignment: CDR1 SGHTA and CDR2 FQGNSA. The TCR alpha and TCR beta cDNA libraries, bearing sample barcodes and UMIs, were generated by 5'RACE using constant-segment primers. TCRdb ran MiXCR on the 5' RACE reads and lists one entry per CDR3 protein. The sample yields under 40,000 distinct CDR3 sequences, approximately 6.5% seen once. The sample holds many counts of this clonotype. Its specificity is unknown. Study conclusions and caveats: A second wave of clones peaked on day 37, and their SARS-CoV-2 specificity went unconfirmed. Pre-infection memory contained some responding clones, which suggested that cross-reactive memory had joined.

The chain uses TRBV7-2 and TRBJ2-3; TRBD2 is a possible D gene (5 bases). Sequenced material: PBMCs or a T cell subset sorted from them (not recorded which). The origin of this receptor is an adult who had mild COVID-19 (a few samples of this study predate the infection). Cell type and time point are not known. The CDR3 DNA sequence: TGTGCCAGCAGCGTACGGGGATGGGGCACAGATACGCAGTATTTT. Protein: CASSVRGWGTDTQYF.